Following are 9 T cell receptor beta chains from one sample sequenced in a study of blood T cell repertoires in COVID-19. Produced via immunoSEQ multiplex PCR; TCRdb's table is partial and in-frame only. The sample holds more than 50,000 clones; roughly 90% are singletons and the top ten take roughly 15%. The sequencing input was peripheral blood. Receptors originate from a man older than 75 with acute or convalescent COVID-19.

The gene calls are TRBV5-4 and TRBJ1-2; the D gene is possibly TRBD1 (6 bases). The germline V gene encodes CDR1 SGHNT and CDR2 YYREEE (reference sequence). Between the trimmed V and J ends, which lost 0 bases and 8 bases, there was a span of 11 bases. The CDR3 runs to 13 residues. The CDR3 nucleotides read TGTGCCAGCAGCTTGGACAGGGAGAGCGGCTACACCTTC. As protein: CASSLDRESGYTF.

The rearrangement links TRBV5-6 to TRBJ1-2; D is possibly TRBD1 (6 bases). The CDR3 runs to 12 residues. The germline V and J ends were trimmed by 0 bases and 8 bases, with 8 bases remaining between them. CDR1 and CDR2 (germline): SGHDT, YYEEEE. CDR3 sequence: CASSLGQGGYTF. The CDR3 coding sequence is TGTGCCAGCAGCTTGGGGCAGGGGGGCTACACCTTC.

The rearrangement links TRBV2 to TRBJ1-1, with a tentative D call TRBD1 (5 bases). The CDR3 has 14 amino acids. The V gene lost 5 bases and the J gene lost 2 bases, with 12 bases spanning the gap. CDR1 and CDR2 (germline): SNHLY, FYNNEI. The CDR3 DNA sequence: TGTGCCAGCAGTCTCAGACAGACTAACACTGAAGCTTTCTTT. Translated, it gives CASSLRQTNTEAFF. The full variable domain, its missing parts supplied by reference TRBV2 and TRBJ1-1, is EPEVTQTPSHQVTQMGQEVILRCVPISNHLYFYWYRQILGQKVEFLVSFYNNEISEKSEIFDDQFSVERPDGSNFTLKIRSTKLEDSAMYFCASSLRQTNTEAFFGQGTRLTVV.

The chain joins TRBV13 to TRBJ1-4; no definite D call. V was cut by 5 bases and J by 3 bases, with 13 bases left in between. Germline loops: CDR1 PRHDT, CDR2 FYEKMQ (reference sequence). CDR3 size: 15 residues. The DNA of the CDR3 is TGTGCCAGCAGCCCCGGGAGGCGGTCTAATGAAAAACTGTTTTTT. This gives the protein CASSPGRRSNEKLFF.

V and J are TRBV2 and TRBJ1-1; D is uncertain. This CDR3 is 17 amino acids long. Trimming left V 0 bases short and J 0 bases short, with 14 bases between. Germline assignment: CDR1 SNHLY and CDR2 FYNNEI. In DNA form, the CDR3 reads TGTGCCAGCAGTGAAGCGCTTGGCAGCGTACTGAACACTGAAGCTTTCTTT. Translating it yields CASSEALGSVLNTEAFF.

V gene TRBV4-1 combines with J gene TRBJ1-1, with TRBD1 matching 7 bases. Germline V gene lookup returns CDR1 MGHRA and CDR2 YSYEKL. After removal of 2 bases from V and 5 bases from J, the junction contained 5 bases not matched to a gene. The CDR3 is 14 residues long. In DNA, the CDR3 is TGCGCCAGCAGCCAAACAGGGGTGAGTACTGAAGCTTTCTTT. It codes for CASSQTGVSTEAFF.

This chain joins TRBV30 and TRBJ2-5; 9 bases match TRBD2. The J segment lost 1 base and the V segment lost 8 bases, leaving 11 bases of the junction unmatched. The CDR3 runs 15 residues. Germline V lookup: CDR1 GTSNPN, CDR2 SVGIG (reference sequence). The CDR3, as DNA: TGTGCCCGCTCAGTGGCTAGCGGGGCCCAAGAGACCCAGTACTTC. Translation: CARSVASGAQETQYF.

V usage is TRBV13 and J usage is TRBJ1-2, with 11 bases aligning to TRBD1. The CDR3 is 17 residues long. Germline V lookup: CDR1 PRHDT, CDR2 FYEKMQ (reference sequence). The junction had 7 bases not matched to a gene; V was cut back by 0 bases and J by 4 bases. CDR3 in DNA: TGTGCCAGCAGCTTAGGCCGAGCCGGGACAGGGGGCTATGGCTACACCTTC. This codes for CASSLGRAGTGGYGYTF.

This sequence joins TRBV3-1 (or the pseudogene TRBV3-2) and TRBJ2-1, with TRBD2 matching over 8 bases. The CDR3 runs to 17 residues. The ends lost 3 bases at V and 4 bases at J; junction bases unmatched: 11. The germline V gene encodes CDR1 LGHDT and CDR2 YNNKEL (reference sequence). CDR3 coding DNA: TGTGCCAGCAGCCAGGGTGCTATCAGCGGGGGATACAATGAGCAGTTCTTC. Its translation: CASSQGAISGGYNEQFF.